A selection of T cell receptor beta chains follows, all from one sample in a study of cytomegalovirus exposure and HLA in healthy donors. Some clones are missing from TCRdb's copy, which holds only in-frame ones; the method was immunoSEQ multiplex PCR. The sample holds 160,000 or so clones, approximately 80% seen once. The sequencing input was PBMCs. Receptor source: a man in his thirties or forties in good health and CMV-seronegative. Both conserved end residues are part of each CDR3.

v_gene	j_gene	CDR3aa
TRBV7-9	TRBJ1-4	CASSLETGPNEKLFF
TRBV27	TRBJ2-7	CASSPDRGGYEQYF
TRBV25-1	TRBJ1-1	CASYGRTEAFF
TRBV5-4	TRBJ1-2	CASSHSGSNYGYTF
TRBV6-5	TRBJ2-7	CASSYKTAGHYEQYF
TRBV21-1	TRBJ1-6	CASSNNASGTGGVSPLHF
TRBV28	TRBJ1-5	CASRQQAARPQHF
TRBV27	TRBJ1-5	CASSLMGGGNQPQHF
TRBV5-6	TRBJ1-1	CASSWGTGEAFF
TRBV15	TRBJ2-7	CATSRGGTSGYEQYF
TRBV10-3	TRBJ2-2	CAITDKTVGTGELFF
TRBV11-2	TRBJ2-1	CASSYNNEQFF
TRBV9	TRBJ1-3	CASSVPQGGASGNTIYF
TRBV11-3	TRBJ2-7	CASSARDRSYEQYF
TRBV19	TRBJ2-3	CASTQEPGQTITDTQYF
TRBV28	TRBJ2-3	CASKEGFTDTQYF
TRBV4-3	TRBJ2-1	CASSQDWGPYNEQFF
TRBV9	TRBJ2-3	CASTAMTSTDTQYF
TRBV5-1	TRBJ1-4	CASSLDPGQGGEKLFF
TRBV7-2	TRBJ2-6	CASSLASGAASGANVLTF
TRBV25-1	TRBJ2-7	CASSARTTYEQYF
TRBV10-3	TRBJ2-3	CAISPTTGARTDTQYF
TRBV11-2	TRBJ2-3	CASSRGQGPHTDTQYF
TRBV19	TRBJ1-5	CASSIWAGGRNQPQHF
TRBV6-1	TRBJ2-7	CASSELAGDPYEQYF
TRBV28	TRBJ1-4	CASSLAGAMGINEKLFF
TRBV7-2	TRBJ2-2	CASSFGQGEGTGELFF
TRBV4-3	TRBJ1-2	CASSQGSGRGPYGYTF
TRBV10-3	TRBJ2-3	CAISISGKADTQYF
TRBV20-1	TRBJ2-7	CSARTGYEQYF
TRBV19	TRBJ2-7	CASSIQTGTYEQYF
TRBV6-5	TRBJ2-7	CASSYSNEQYF
TRBV7-9	TRBJ2-5	CASRTGAMETQYF
TRBV5-5	TRBJ2-3	CASSLAGTAKRDTQYF
TRBV5-6	TRBJ1-1	CASSRQGYTEAFF
TRBV30	TRBJ1-1	CAWTGLAEAFF
TRBV11-2	TRBJ2-7	CASSLAPLTGAYEQYF
TRBV7-9	TRBJ2-7	CASSLESGLPYEQYF
TRBV5-1	TRBJ2-1	CASSPPGLAGSDEQFF
TRBV7-9	TRBJ1-1	CASSLRQGVALTF
TRBV18	TRBJ1-1	CASSPSATVNTEAFF
TRBV4-1	TRBJ2-7	CASSSPGQGYEQYF
TRBV7-9	TRBJ1-2	CASSRGEGYGYTF
TRBV28	TRBJ1-5	CASIQGGNQPQHF
TRBV9	TRBJ1-2	CASSVPGALGYTF
TRBV6-1	TRBJ1-1	CASSQFGQGNTEAFF
TRBV14	TRBJ1-2	CASSYAPGQPIYGYTF
TRBV18	TRBJ2-7	CASSTETTSGSYEQYF
TRBV15	TRBJ1-5	CATSSDRPTLGNQPQHF
TRBV28	TRBJ1-5	CASSLSFRGRTGGQPQHF
TRBV11-2	TRBJ2-1	CASSLERQGRYNEQFF